This passage covers 12 T cell receptor beta chains from one sample sequenced in a study of CXCR3-negative and CXCR3-positive naive CD8 T cells. Overall study findings and caveats: Compared with CXCR3-negative naive cells, CXCR3-positive naive cells showed more hydrophobic TRB CDR3s.

Preparation of TRB cDNA libraries relied on 5' RACE carrying UMI labels. Using the 5' RACE reads, TCRdb records one entry per CDR3 protein without DNA. Here the sample table reports 150,000 to 160,000 distinct CDR3 sequences. Antigen specificity for these receptors is unknown. The sequenced material came from naive CXCR3+ CD8+ T cells from blood. Subset: CD45RO-CCR7+CD27+CD95- naive CD8+ T cells expressing CXCR3 (TNR3+). Receptors were obtained from a human donor in good health. Some clones in this sample may be carry-over from other donors' samples.

The chain has TRBV13 and TRBJ2-1; TCRdb outputs TRBD1, but without DNA this stays unchecked. The CDR3 totals 15 residues. Germline-derived CDR1 and CDR2 are PRHDT and FYEKMQ (reference sequence). The CDR3 loop is CASSPRGVAAKLLSF.

V usage is TRBV4-1 and J usage is TRBJ2-7; without DNA, the TCRdb call of TRBD1 cannot be checked. The CDR3 totals 16 residues. Germline CDR1 is MGHRA and CDR2 is YSYEKL. CDR3: CASSQDPQGGSYEQYF.

The V and J genes are TRBV25-1 and TRBJ1-2. The CDR3 runs to 13 residues. The germline CDR1 and CDR2 sequences are MGHDK and SYGVNS. The CDR3 region is CASSEGWGYGYTF.

The V gene is TRBV9, the J gene TRBJ2-7; TCRdb names TRBD1, which stays unverified in the absence of DNA. Germline V gene data show CDR1 as SGDLS and CDR2 as YYNGEE. This CDR3 contains 15 residues. The CDR3: CASSAEGQGYDEQYF.

The chain carries TRBV4-1 and TRBJ1-5; the D gene TCRdb calls, TRBD1, cannot be checked with no DNA. The CDR3 covers 16 residues. Per the germline V gene, CDR1 is MGHRA and CDR2 is YSYEKL. The CDR3 loop reads CASSQEMDTRNQPQHF.

CDR3 loop: CASSYTFGQGRGDEQFF. This sequence joins TRBV12-3 or TRBV12-4 and TRBJ2-1; the D gene TCRdb calls, TRBD1, cannot be checked with no DNA. CDR3 size: 17 residues.

This sequence joins TRBV11-2 and TRBJ2-5; absent DNA, TCRdb's TRBD2 call cannot be checked. CDR3 length: 17 residues. Germline V gene data show CDR1 as SGHAT and CDR2 as FQNNGV. CDR3 residues: CASSFTASGGAKETQYF.

The chain uses TRBV3-1 and TRBJ2-2. Per the germline V gene, CDR1 is LGHDT and CDR2 is YNNKEL (reference sequence). The CDR3 is made up of 14 amino acids. CDR3 residues: CASSLKLDTGELFF. The complete variable domain, with remaining parts taken from reference TRBV3-1 and TRBJ2-2, reads DTAVSQTPKYLVTQMGNDKSIKCEQNLGHDTMYWYKQDSKKFLKIMFSYNNKELIINETVPNRFSPKSPDKAHLNLHINSLELGDSAVYFCASSLKLDTGELFFGEGSRLTVL.

V gene TRBV3-1 combines with J gene TRBJ1-1. The CDR3 consists of 14 residues. CDR1 is LGHDT, CDR2 YNNKEL, per germline (reference sequence). The CDR3 sequence: CASSQSLGNTEAFF.

The chain joins TRBV24-1 to TRBJ2-1; TCRdb returns TRBD1, unconfirmable since there is no DNA. The CDR3 consists of 18 residues. Per germline, CDR1 KGHDR and CDR2 SFDVKD. CDR3 protein: CATSDPDREISSYNEQFF.

The chain employs TRBV28 and TRBJ2-7; checking the TCRdb D call of TRBD1 is not possible without DNA. There are 14 residues in the CDR3. The germline CDR1 and CDR2 sequences are MDHEN and SYDVKM. The CDR3 sequence is CASSALGQTYEQYF.

The gene calls are TRBV7-9 and TRBJ2-3; TCRdb calls TRBD2, which cannot be checked without DNA. Per the germline V gene, CDR1 is SEHNR and CDR2 is FQNEAQ (reference sequence). CDR3 length equals 19 residues. CDR3 protein: CASSLVGRTGPGGTDTQYF.